These T cell receptor beta chains were read from a single sample in a study of blood T cell repertoires in COVID-19. The protocol was immunoSEQ multiplex PCR, while the TCRdb copy is restricted to in-frame clones and leaves out a portion. In the table there are fewer than 250,000 clones, roughly nine tenths of which are singletons. Sequenced material: peripheral blood. The source of these receptors is a man in his sixties who had recovered from COVID-19. CDR3s include the opening cysteine and the closing phenylalanine or tryptophan. Only some rows state a clone size, as once, few, many or a class for expanded clones.

CASSKTSSGGRGETQYF | TRBV9 | NA | TRBJ2-5
CASSPGVIAGYTF | TRBV7-9 | NA | TRBJ1-2
CASSAGTGETGELFF | TRBV18 | NA | TRBJ2-2
CASSPGTSTQQETQYF | TRBV7-3 | NA | TRBJ2-5
CASSLKGVMEHSPLHF | TRBV5-8 | few | TRBJ1-6
CASRKPGGGGYEQYF | TRBV28 | NA | TRBJ2-7
CASSLRAGAGGEAFF | TRBV11-1 | NA | TRBJ1-1
CASSLISRRENTGELFF | TRBV5-1 | NA | TRBJ2-2
CASSRGQGLEQYF | TRBV6-6 | NA | TRBJ2-7
CASSPRGGYQPQHF | TRBV5-1 | once | TRBJ1-5
CASSLWAGGYEQYF | TRBV28 | NA | TRBJ2-7
CAISAKGQSNYGYTF | TRBV10-3 | NA | TRBJ1-2
CSGSRGEQYF | TRBV20-1 | NA | TRBJ2-7
CASSIARGAGELFF | TRBV19 | NA | TRBJ2-2
CASRLPPSGGYTF | TRBV7-3 | NA | TRBJ1-2
CASSWGQLYGYTF | TRBV6-5 | NA | TRBJ1-2
CASSSSLTGENGYTF | TRBV6-5 | NA | TRBJ1-2
CASSLVAGAYGYTF | TRBV11-2 | NA | TRBJ1-2
CAWTDRGPPYEQYF | TRBV30 | NA | TRBJ2-7
CASGLVLGTGGINNSPLHF | TRBV12-5 | NA | TRBJ1-6
CAIQPPRSDETQYF | TRBV7-2 | NA | TRBJ2-5
CASSEVDSGQPQHF | TRBV2 | NA | TRBJ1-5
CASSLALGQGYYNEQFF | TRBV5-4 | NA | TRBJ2-1
CASSPDRMNTEAFF | TRBV18 | NA | TRBJ1-1
CASSLGDRGAGRDEQYF | TRBV7-6 | NA | TRBJ2-7
CASSEWGLAGGPNEQFF | TRBV10-1 | NA | TRBJ2-1
CASSLRQGFNTEAFF | TRBV3-1/TRBV3-2 | NA | TRBJ1-1
CATNLGQGIYGYTF | TRBV15 | NA | TRBJ1-2
CATSDLGVDEQYF | TRBV24-1 | NA | TRBJ2-7
CASSYGAYRDQTQYF | TRBV6-6 | NA | TRBJ2-5
CASSPRPGGPTDTQYF | TRBV18 | NA | TRBJ2-3
CASSLVPLAGNNEQFF | TRBV5-1 | NA | TRBJ2-1
CASSIARIRTSGSHGELFF | TRBV19 | NA | TRBJ2-2
CASSGGGAGYGYTF | TRBV5-8 | once | TRBJ1-2
CAWIPGVGKNIQYF | TRBV30 | few | TRBJ2-4
CASSHGQGMDEQFF | TRBV5-1 | NA | TRBJ2-1
CASSSQGMGQPQHF | TRBV6-5 | NA | TRBJ1-5
CASSLFAGTDTQYF | TRBV11-2 | NA | TRBJ2-3
CASSVGSGVGYGYTF | TRBV9 | NA | TRBJ1-2
CASSLNAEETQYF | TRBV18 | NA | TRBJ2-5
CASSYGLAVRNEQYF | TRBV6-2/TRBV6-3 | NA | TRBJ2-7
CASRFRAGGSEKLFF | TRBV5-6 | NA | TRBJ1-4
CSASLGLGNEQFF | TRBV20-1 | NA | TRBJ2-1
CASSFKQAPRTGELFF | TRBV5-1 | NA | TRBJ2-2
CASSRDRGPGNTIYF | TRBV6-5 | NA | TRBJ1-3
CASRGGTTGGTEAFF | TRBV6-5 | once | TRBJ1-1
CASSLQLNTEAFF | TRBV11-2 | NA | TRBJ1-1
CASLGSSGEGGYGYTF | TRBV28 | NA | TRBJ1-2
CASSLAGGGKSSYNEQFF | TRBV5-1 | NA | TRBJ2-1
CASRSPRDYQETQYF | TRBV11-2 | few | TRBJ2-5
CASSRTGGEETQYF | TRBV5-1 | NA | TRBJ2-5
CASSRALAGGFHEQFF | TRBV19 | few | TRBJ2-1
CASFRGRAPSGANVLTF | TRBV19 | NA | TRBJ2-6